These 26 T cell receptor beta chains share one sample of origin, sequenced in a study of long-term antiretroviral therapy in people with HIV. The immunoSEQ assay was v3.0, run at survey level. The assay was immunoSEQ multiplex PCR, and TCRdb's table has in-frame clones only and misses some. The top ten hold over 6.5% of the sample, which has around 33,000 clones, around 82% seen once. Here the sequenced sample was unsorted PBMCs, taken 0.4 years before starting antiretroviral therapy. The source of these receptors is a man aged 18 to 35 with HIV.

This chain joins TRBV5-6 and TRBJ2-7; D remains ambiguous. The CDR3 has 13 residues. The germline V gene encodes CDR1 SGHDT and CDR2 YYEEEE. V shed 0 bases and J shed 2 bases, with 6 bases lying between them. As DNA, the CDR3 is TGTGCCAGCAGCTTGGTCTTTCCCTACGAGCAGTACTTC. Translation: CASSLVFPYEQYF.

The CDR3, as DNA: TGTGCCAGTAGTATAACAGGGGGCGGGCAGCCCCAGCATTTT. Its translation is CASSITGGGQPQHF. This chain joins TRBV19 and TRBJ1-5; 9 bases map to TRBD1. The germline gives CDR1 LNHDA, CDR2 SQIVND (reference sequence). This CDR3 is 14 amino acids long. V lost 2 bases to trimming and J lost 7 bases; unmatched junction nucleotides: 3.

The J gene is TRBJ2-7, the V gene TRBV28, with D unclear. V lost 8 bases, J lost 4 bases, and 15 bases lay in between. Germline V gene lookup returns CDR1 MDHEN and CDR2 SYDVKM. The CDR3 has 13 residues. This CDR3 reads CASGSFSGYEQYF. The CDR3 DNA sequence: TGTGCCAGCGGATCCTTCTCCGGGTACGAGCAGTACTTC.

This clone was found once. This rearrangement joins TRBV12-2 to TRBJ2-5; the table's D call, TRBD2, was not checked against the DNA. TRBV12-2 is designated a pseudogene. The CDR3 runs 16 residues. The CDR3 DNA follows: TGTGCAAGTCGCTTAGGTACTAGCGCCTTACAAGAGACCCAGTACTTC. It specifies CASRLGTSALQETQYF.

The J gene is TRBJ2-1, the V gene TRBV27, with a weak D call TRBD1 (6 bases). The V gene's germline CDR1 is MNHEY and CDR2 SMNVEV (reference sequence). The CDR3 loop spans 14 amino acids. Deletions cut 3 bases from V and 4 bases from J, with 10 bases between. The CDR3 protein is CASSLWGQYNEQFF. CDR3 DNA sequence: TGTGCCAGCAGTTTGTGGGGGCAGTACAATGAGCAGTTCTTC.

The J gene is TRBJ2-7, the V gene TRBV9, with 8 bases matching TRBD1. Germline V lookup: CDR1 SGDLS, CDR2 YYNGEE. V gave up 4 bases and J gave up 6 bases; unmatched junction bases: 9. The CDR3 is 14 amino acids. CDR3 DNA: TGTGCCAGCAGCATCCGGGACAGGACCTCCGAGCAGTACTTC. Its protein product is CASSIRDRTSEQYF.

J is TRBJ2-7 and V is TRBV5-8; D uncertain. The ends were cut back, 2 bases at V and 3 bases at J, with 3 bases in the middle. CDR3 length: 11 amino acids. CDR1 is SGHTS and CDR2 is YDEGEE in the germline V gene. CDR3 sequence reads: CASSLVYEQYF. CDR3 DNA: TGTGCCAGCAGCTTAGTCTACGAGCAGTACTTC.

This clone occurred a few times. This rearrangement joins TRBV30 to TRBJ1-5, with D possibly TRBD1 on 6 matching bases. This CDR3 has 13 residues. Germline-derived CDR1 and CDR2 are GTSNPN and SVGIG (reference sequence). The V end lost 2 bases, the J end lost 6 bases, and 11 bases lay between the germline ends. The CDR3 region has the DNA TGTGCCTGGAGTATAGGGGGACTTCAGCCCCAGCATTTT. Translation gives CAWSIGGLQPQHF.

The J gene is TRBJ1-4, the V gene TRBV5-8; D ambiguous. Germline values: CDR1 SGHTS, CDR2 YDEGEE. The CDR3 length is 16 residues. The V end lost 1 base, the J end lost 8 bases, and 18 bases lay between the germline ends. CDR3 amino acids: CASSLPYSSVGEKLFF. DNA for the CDR3: TGTGCCAGCAGCTTGCCATACTCCTCAGTAGGGGAAAAACTGTTTTTT.

The V gene is TRBV4-3, the J gene TRBJ1-2; TRBD1 matches at 7 bases. Germline-derived CDR1 and CDR2 are LGHNA and YSLEER. Trimming took 1 base from V and 2 from J; bases not matched to a gene: 1. CDR3 length equals 14 residues. CDR3 protein: CASSQGDSNYGYTF. In nucleotides, the CDR3 is TGCGCCAGCAGCCAAGGGGACAGCAACTATGGCTACACCTTC.

Concerning this clone: Its ends do not fully match the called genes, so a read error is possible. The chain joins TRBV29-1 to TRBJ2-1; 11 bases line up with TRBD2. This CDR3 spans 15 amino acids. Germline V gene lookup returns CDR1 SQVTM and CDR2 ANQGSEA. The CDR3 DNA reads as TGCAGCGTCGAAGGACTAGCGGGCTCCCCCAATGAGCAGTTCTTC. This encodes CSVEGLAGSPNEQFF.

This clone was counted a single time. The chain couples TRBV19 to TRBJ1-2; D is possibly TRBD1 (6 bases). The CDR3 is made up of 13 amino acids. V was shortened by 6 bases and J by 3 bases, with 11 bases between the two germline ends. Germline values: CDR1 LNHDA, CDR2 SQIVND (reference sequence). CDR3: CASRRQADYGYTF. DNA for the CDR3: TGTGCCAGTAGGCGACAGGCTGACTATGGCTACACCTTC.

The J gene is TRBJ2-7, the V gene TRBV4-2; D may match TRBD1 or TRBD2 (6 bases each). V lost 3 bases, J lost 6 bases, and 12 bases lay in between. CDR3 size: 13 residues. Germline values: CDR1 LGHNA, CDR2 YNFKEQ. CDR3 residues: CASSQTEGGEQYF. The CDR3 DNA reads as TGTGCCAGCAGCCAGACCGAGGGGGGCGAGCAGTACTTC.

The chain couples TRBV7-6 to TRBJ2-7, with D perhaps given as TRBD1 or TRBD2 (6 bases each). Trimming took off 1 base at V and 7 bases at J, with 11 bases between the two ends. This CDR3 is 13 amino acids long. Germline CDR1 reads SGHVS; CDR2 reads FNYEAQ. This CDR3 reads CASSLDRGREQYF. The CDR3 coding sequence is TGTGCCAGCAGCTTAGATCGGGGGCGGGAGCAGTACTTC.

The chain employs TRBV7-2 and TRBJ1-2; D is ambiguous. This CDR3 region has 13 residues. Trimming removed 1 base from V and 5 bases from J, with 8 bases in between. Germline V CDR1 and CDR2: SGHTA, FQGNSA. For the CDR3, the DNA is TGTGCCAGCAGCTTAGAGTTGACTTATGGCTACACCTTC. The encoded protein is CASSLELTYGYTF. Variable domain in full (rest from reference TRBV7-2 and TRBJ1-2): GAGVSQSPSNKVTEKGKDVELRCDPISGHTALYWYRQSLGQGLEFLIYFQGNSAPDKSGLPSDRFSAERTGGSVSTLTIQRTQQEDSAVYLCASSLELTYGYTFGSGTRLTVV.

This clone was seen once. The rearrangement uses TRBV5-1 and TRBJ1-4; D gene uncertain. The CDR3 loop spans 12 amino acids. V was pared by 7 bases and J by 3 bases, with 7 bases between. The germline V gene has CDR1 SGHRS and CDR2 YFSETQ. CDR3 protein: CASPLANEKLFF. The CDR3 DNA sequence: TGCGCCAGCCCGTTGGCTAATGAAAAACTGTTTTTT.

The genes are TRBV5-8 and TRBJ1-3, with D perhaps matching TRBD1 (6 bases). CDR3 length: 14 amino acids. Trimming left V 4 bases short and J 2 bases short, with 10 bases between. The germline V gene encodes CDR1 SGHTS and CDR2 YDEGEE. The CDR3 nucleotides are TGTGCCAGCAGCGCTGGACAGCCTGGAAACACCATATATTTT. Amino acid sequence: CASSAGQPGNTIYF.

This clone turned up a few times. The rearrangement uses TRBV13 and TRBJ2-2; the D call may be TRBD1 or TRBD2 (5 bases each). CDR1 is PRHDT, CDR2 FYEKMQ, per germline (reference sequence). The CDR3 runs to 14 residues. V lost 5 bases and J lost 7, with 14 bases in between. The CDR3 nucleotides are TGTGCCAGCAGCCCTATAACGGGGCTCGGGGAGCTGTTTTTT. This translates into CASSPITGLGELFF.

Here the CDR3 reads CASSFGQMAGYTF. DNA of the CDR3: TGCGCCAGCAGCTTTGGGCAGATGGCTGGCTACACCTTC. The gene calls are TRBV5-1 and TRBJ1-2; D remains unclear. CDR3 length: 13 residues. Trimming left V 2 bases short and J 7 bases short, with 12 bases between. Per the germline V gene, CDR1 is SGHRS and CDR2 is YFSETQ.

This chain joins TRBV6-1 and TRBJ1-1, with D uncertain. This CDR3 has 14 amino acids. In germline, CDR1 is MNHNS, CDR2 SASEGT. The V gene lost 9 bases and the J gene lost 2 bases, with 16 bases spanning the gap. This CDR3 reads CASVERGVNTEAFF. The CDR3 DNA is TGTGCCAGTGTCGAACGGGGAGTAAACACTGAAGCTTTCTTT.

This clone has just one count. The chain joins TRBV5-1 to TRBJ2-7; 13 bases agree with TRBD2. Germline V gene sequence: CDR1 SGHRS, CDR2 YFSETQ. With 4 bases clipped from V and 3 bases from J, the junction kept 4 bases outside the gene matches. The CDR3 consists of 15 residues. The chain's CDR3 is CASSPRTSGSYEQYF. The CDR3 nucleotides read TGCGCCAGCAGCCCGAGGACTAGCGGGAGCTACGAGCAGTACTTC. Combining the CDR3 with reference TRBV5-1 and TRBJ2-7 gives the whole variable domain KAGVTQTPRYLIKTRGQQVTLSCSPISGHRSVSWYQQTPGQGLQFLFEYFSETQRNKGNFPGRFSGRQFSNSRSEMNVSTLELGDSALYLCASSPRTSGSYEQYFGPGTRLTVT.

The chain has TRBV2 and TRBJ1-1, with D perhaps TRBD1 (6 bases). Looked up from germline, CDR1 is SNHLY and CDR2 is FYNNEI. This CDR3 comprises 14 residues. The ends were cut back, 6 bases at V and 11 bases at J, with 22 bases in the middle. CDR3: CASSLTGTYGEAFF. In nucleotides, the CDR3 is TGTGCCAGCAGCCTGACAGGAACCTACGGGGAGGCTTTCTTT.

The J gene is TRBJ1-2, the V gene TRBV19; 7 nucleotides match TRBD1. The CDR3 is made up of 15 amino acids. Germline CDR1 is LNHDA and CDR2 is SQIVND (reference sequence). V gave up 6 bases and J gave up 3 bases; unmatched junction bases: 10. The DNA of the CDR3 is TGTGCCAGTAGGCTCGGGGGTGGGACAGACTATGGCTACACCTTC. Amino acids: CASRLGGGTDYGYTF.

The genes are TRBV9 and TRBJ2-7; D gene uncertain. The CDR3 has 14 amino acids. The V gene's germline CDR1 is SGDLS and CDR2 YYNGEE. V was shortened by 3 bases and J by 1 base, with 11 bases between the two germline ends. The CDR3 DNA reads as TGTGCCAGCAGCGCTATTGGTTCGTCCTACGAGCAGTACTTC. This translates into CASSAIGSSYEQYF.

This clone was seen just once. The genes are TRBV7-6 and TRBJ2-6; D perhaps matches TRBD1 (7 bases). The CDR3 has 17 amino acids. Germline values: CDR1 SGHVS, CDR2 FNYEAQ. V was clipped by 5 bases and J by 0 bases, with 14 bases between them. This CDR3 reads CASSVVRGASGANVLTF. CDR3 bases: TGTGCCAGCAGCGTCGTCAGGGGGGCCTCTGGGGCCAACGTCCTGACTTTC.

The chain couples TRBV9 to TRBJ2-7; 8 bases are a match to TRBD1. V lost 3 bases and J lost 0; bases outside the gene matches: 2. CDR1 and CDR2 from the germline V gene are SGDLS and YYNGEE. The CDR3 totals 14 residues. The CDR3 DNA follows: TGTGCCAGCAGCGGTACAGGGGGCTCCTACGAGCAGTACTTC. This translates into CASSGTGGSYEQYF.